This entry features one T cell receptor (beta chain) sequence. The data derive from a study of blood T cell repertoires in COVID-19. Authors' analysis steps: Nucleated cell number was recorded as an estimate derived from reference gene primer amplification. The table came from immunoSEQ multiplex PCR; TCRdb's copy has only in-frame clones and leaves some out. V and J calls and clone size come straight from that table; D and trimming were deduced from the DNA. The data show more than 300,000 clones, approximately 90% seen once. CDR1 and CDR2 (germline): SEHNR, FQNEAQ (reference sequence). This CDR3 comprises 15 residues. Trimming cost V 3 bases and J 7 bases, with 13 bases left between them.

This chain links TRBV7-9 with TRBJ1-6; D is ambiguous. The TCR comes from a woman aged 18-29 years who had recovered from COVID-19. Sequencing used PBMCs or T cells enriched from blood (not recorded which). The CDR3, as DNA: TGTGCCAGCAGCTTCGGGCGGGTGCAGAATTCACCCCTCCACTTT. It specifies CASSFGRVQNSPLHF.